Given below is one T cell receptor beta chain in context. Its ends do not fully match the called genes, so a read error is possible. Enrollees, about 18 to 89 years old, lived in 25 or so US areas. The germline CDR1 and CDR2 sequences are SEHNR and FQNEAQ (reference sequence). CDR3 length equals 17 residues. The data were taken from a study of blood T cell repertoires in COVID-19. In the study overall: Cohort 3 donors were reported recovered after two negative PCRs, clearance, or symptom resolution.

Only in-frame clones appear in the TCRdb table, and some are missing; sequencing was by immunoSEQ multiplex PCR. This sample has more than 200,000 clones, with over 75% found just once. This clonotype was sampled from a man aged 25 to 40 in a cohort exposed to, infected with or recovered from COVID-19 (not recorded which). The V gene is TRBV7-9, the J gene TRBJ2-2, with 9 nucleotides matching TRBD2. Material for sequencing was PBMCs or T cells enriched from blood (not recorded which). CDR3: CDSSLYSSGVNTGELFF. As DNA, the CDR3 is TGTGACAGCAGCTTATATTCTAGCGGGGTGAACACCGGGGAGCTGTTTTTT.